The 5 T cell receptor beta chains below all came from one sample that was sequenced in a study of OX40 agonist ivuxolimab in advanced cancers. Method: immunoSEQ multiplex PCR; TCRdb's copy keeps in-frame clones and lacks some. This sample yields 100,000 to 150,000 clones, of which roughly 91% are seen a single time; roughly 1% belongs to the top ten. Sequencing was performed on CD4+ or CD8+ T cells sorted from blood, taken in a trial of the OX40 agonist ivuxolimab. The receptors were sampled from an adult with an advanced solid tumor such as melanoma, head and neck, liver or kidney cancer.

The V call is TRBV7-3, the J call TRBJ2-7; 8 bases line up with TRBD1. J lost 0 bases, V lost 10 bases, and 5 bases had no gene match. In germline, CDR1 is SGHTA, CDR2 FQGTGA. This CDR3 is 13 amino acids long. The CDR3 spells CATSGQDSYEQYF. For the CDR3, the DNA is TGTGCCACCTCGGGACAGGACTCCTACGAGCAGTACTTC.

This clone was detected only a few times. This rearrangement joins TRBV5-4 to TRBJ2-2; 7 bases match TRBD2. CDR1 and CDR2 (germline): SGHNT, YYREEE (reference sequence). Trimming cost V 0 bases and J 1 base; bases outside gene matches: 3. The length of the CDR3 is 16 residues. CDR3: CASSLDSSGNTGELFF. CDR3 DNA sequence: TGTGCCAGCAGCTTGGATTCTAGCGGGAACACCGGGGAGCTGTTTTTT.

This chain links TRBV5-1 with TRBJ2-1, with 7 positions matching TRBD2. The germline V gene has CDR1 SGHRS and CDR2 YFSETQ. Trimming at V came to 3 bases and at J to 4 bases, leaving 7 bases not matched to a gene. The CDR3 is 15 amino acids. Written as DNA, the CDR3 is TGCGCCAGCAGCTCCTTGAGTAGCGGGTACAATGAGCAGTTCTTC. This encodes CASSSLSSGYNEQFF.

This rearrangement joins TRBV7-9 to TRBJ2-3; D is perhaps TRBD1 or TRBD2 (7 bases each). The germline gives CDR1 SEHNR, CDR2 FQNEAQ (reference sequence). Trimming removed 5 bases at V and 0 bases at J, with 12 bases between. This CDR3 has 15 amino acids. The CDR3, as DNA: TGTGCCAGCAGCCAGGGGGGGATAAGCACAGATACGCAGTATTTT. Translating gives CASSQGGISTDTQYF.

V gene TRBV6-5 combines with J gene TRBJ2-1; D call uncertain. The CDR3 extends over 10 amino acids. Germline CDR1 MNHEY, CDR2 SVGAGI. V lost 5 bases, J lost 12 bases, and 8 bases lay in between. The CDR3 DNA follows: TGTGCCAGCAGTGAGATCGGGCAGTTCTTC. Protein product: CASSEIGQFF.